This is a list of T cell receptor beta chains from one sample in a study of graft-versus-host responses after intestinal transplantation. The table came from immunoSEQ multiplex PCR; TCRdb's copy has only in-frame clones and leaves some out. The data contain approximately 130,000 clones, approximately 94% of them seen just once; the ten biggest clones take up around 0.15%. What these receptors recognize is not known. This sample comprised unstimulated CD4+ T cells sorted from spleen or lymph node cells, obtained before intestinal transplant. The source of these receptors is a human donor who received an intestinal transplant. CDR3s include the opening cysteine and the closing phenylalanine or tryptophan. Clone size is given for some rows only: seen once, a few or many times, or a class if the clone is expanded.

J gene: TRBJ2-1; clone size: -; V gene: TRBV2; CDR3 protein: CASSTRYPGAEQFF
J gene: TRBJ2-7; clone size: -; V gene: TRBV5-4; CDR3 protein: CASSLTEDEQYF
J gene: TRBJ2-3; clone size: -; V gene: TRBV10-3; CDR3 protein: CAISRGTDTQYF
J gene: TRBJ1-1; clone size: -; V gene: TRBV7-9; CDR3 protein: CASSLGQGIGTEAFF
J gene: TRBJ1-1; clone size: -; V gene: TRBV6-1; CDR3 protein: CASTLGRANTEAFF
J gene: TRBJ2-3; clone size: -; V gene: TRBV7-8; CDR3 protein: CASSLGPGGGADTQYF
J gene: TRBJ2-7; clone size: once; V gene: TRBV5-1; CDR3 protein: CASSLRHDSYEQYF
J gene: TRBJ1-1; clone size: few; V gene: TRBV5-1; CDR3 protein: CASRQGAMNTEAFF
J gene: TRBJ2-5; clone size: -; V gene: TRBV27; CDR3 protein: CASRPWASGEETQYF
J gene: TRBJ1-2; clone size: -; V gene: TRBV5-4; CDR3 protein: CASSLGLGGGPNYGYTF
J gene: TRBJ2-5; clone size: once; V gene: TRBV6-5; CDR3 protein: CASSYNSPSTGTQYF
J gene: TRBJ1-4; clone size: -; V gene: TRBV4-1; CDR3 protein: CASTRDRANEKLFF
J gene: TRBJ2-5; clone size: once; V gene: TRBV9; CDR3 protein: CASSVDPSGGRRYF
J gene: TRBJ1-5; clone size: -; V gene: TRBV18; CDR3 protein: CASSQQGFQPQHF
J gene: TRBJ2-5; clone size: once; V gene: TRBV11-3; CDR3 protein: CASSLGETSGKETQYF
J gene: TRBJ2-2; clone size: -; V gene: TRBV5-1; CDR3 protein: CASSSAMVVGELFF
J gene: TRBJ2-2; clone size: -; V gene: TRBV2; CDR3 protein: CASLGRGEAGELFF
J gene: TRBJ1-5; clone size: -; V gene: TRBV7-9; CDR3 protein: CASSRDIPGQPQHF
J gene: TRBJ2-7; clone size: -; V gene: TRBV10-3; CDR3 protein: CAITEGQGSYEQYF
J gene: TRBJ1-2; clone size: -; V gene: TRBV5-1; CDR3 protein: CASSLGTGPYGYTF
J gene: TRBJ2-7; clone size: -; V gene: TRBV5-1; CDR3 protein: CASSLQDRSREQYF
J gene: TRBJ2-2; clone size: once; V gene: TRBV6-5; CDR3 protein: CASRRTGNTGELFF
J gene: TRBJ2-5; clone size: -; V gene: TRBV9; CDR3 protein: CASSVGLTPGETQYF
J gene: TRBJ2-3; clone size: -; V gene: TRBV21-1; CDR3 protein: CASSKVSQGVGTDTQYF
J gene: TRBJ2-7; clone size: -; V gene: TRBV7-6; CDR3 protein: CAYTRHRWPWNYEQYF
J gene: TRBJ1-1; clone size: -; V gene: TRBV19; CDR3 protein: CASSIAQGTEAFF
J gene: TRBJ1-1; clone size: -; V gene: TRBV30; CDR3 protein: CAWSVLRTEPGAFF
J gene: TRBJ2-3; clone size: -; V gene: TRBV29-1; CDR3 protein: CSVELGDRTDTQYF
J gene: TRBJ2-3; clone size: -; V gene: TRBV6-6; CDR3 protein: CASRPSPDRGSDTQYF
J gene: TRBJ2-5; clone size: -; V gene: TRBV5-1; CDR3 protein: CASSLTSGGGETQYF
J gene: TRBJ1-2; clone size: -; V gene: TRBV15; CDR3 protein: CATSRTGTDGYTF
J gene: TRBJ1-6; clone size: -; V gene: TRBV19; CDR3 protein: CASSQGADSPLHF
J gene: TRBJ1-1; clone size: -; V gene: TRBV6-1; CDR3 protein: CASTVGGFRTEAFF
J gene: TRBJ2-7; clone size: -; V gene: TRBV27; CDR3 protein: CASSSRGSYEQYF
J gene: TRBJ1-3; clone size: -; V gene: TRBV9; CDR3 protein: CASSVEPDRASGNTIYF
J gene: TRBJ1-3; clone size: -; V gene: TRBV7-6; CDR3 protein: CASSLDRGNTIYF
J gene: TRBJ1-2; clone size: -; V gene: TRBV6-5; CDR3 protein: CASSTGTARGYTF
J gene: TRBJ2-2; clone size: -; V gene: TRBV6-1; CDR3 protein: CAKPGQKSVGELFF
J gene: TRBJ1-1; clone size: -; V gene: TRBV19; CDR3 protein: CASRYTIEGTEAFF
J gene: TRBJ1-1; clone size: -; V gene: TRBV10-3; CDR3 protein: CAITVNTEAFF
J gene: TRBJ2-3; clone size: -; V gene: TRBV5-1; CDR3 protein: CASSLGQPQEKQITDTQYF
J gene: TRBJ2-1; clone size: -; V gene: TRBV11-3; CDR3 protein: CASSLGQSGEQFF
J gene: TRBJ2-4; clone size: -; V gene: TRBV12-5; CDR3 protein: CASGNIIGTPRQKNIQYF
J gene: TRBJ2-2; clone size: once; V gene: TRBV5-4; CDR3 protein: CASSPPLGDTGELFF
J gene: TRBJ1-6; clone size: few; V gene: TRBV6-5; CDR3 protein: CASRRDATATPLHF
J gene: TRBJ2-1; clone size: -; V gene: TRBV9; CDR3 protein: CASSVRWRGAYNEQFF
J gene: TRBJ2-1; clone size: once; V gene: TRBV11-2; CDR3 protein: CASSLDPSSYNEQFF
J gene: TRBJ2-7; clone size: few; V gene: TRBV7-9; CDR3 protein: CASSTTQPYEQYF
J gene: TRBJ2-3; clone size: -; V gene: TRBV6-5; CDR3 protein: CASAEADTQYF